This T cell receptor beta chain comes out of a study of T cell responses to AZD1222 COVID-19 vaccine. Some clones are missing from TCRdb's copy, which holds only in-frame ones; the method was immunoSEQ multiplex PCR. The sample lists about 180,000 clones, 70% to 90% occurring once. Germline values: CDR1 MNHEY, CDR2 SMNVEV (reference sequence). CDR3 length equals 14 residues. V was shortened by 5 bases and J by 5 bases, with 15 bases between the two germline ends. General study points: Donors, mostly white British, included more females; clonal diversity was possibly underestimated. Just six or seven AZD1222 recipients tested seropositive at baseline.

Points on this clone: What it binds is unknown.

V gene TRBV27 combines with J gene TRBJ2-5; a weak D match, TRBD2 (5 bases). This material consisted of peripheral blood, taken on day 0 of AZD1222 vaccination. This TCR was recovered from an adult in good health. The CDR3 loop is CASSPYSRRETQYF. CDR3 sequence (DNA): TGTGCCAGCAGTCCATACTCTCGGAGGGAGACCCAGTACTTC.